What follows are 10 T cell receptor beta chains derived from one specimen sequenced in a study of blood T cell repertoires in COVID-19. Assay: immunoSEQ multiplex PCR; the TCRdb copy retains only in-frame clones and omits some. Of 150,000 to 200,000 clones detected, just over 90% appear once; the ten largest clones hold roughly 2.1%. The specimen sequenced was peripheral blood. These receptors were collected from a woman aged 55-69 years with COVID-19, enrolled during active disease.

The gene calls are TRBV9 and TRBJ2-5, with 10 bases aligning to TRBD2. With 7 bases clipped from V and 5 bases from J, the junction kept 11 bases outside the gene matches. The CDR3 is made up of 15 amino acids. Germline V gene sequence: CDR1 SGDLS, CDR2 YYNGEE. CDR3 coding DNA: TGTGCCAGCGGACCCCCTAGCGGGGGTGTGGAGACCCAGTACTTC. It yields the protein CASGPPSGGVETQYF.

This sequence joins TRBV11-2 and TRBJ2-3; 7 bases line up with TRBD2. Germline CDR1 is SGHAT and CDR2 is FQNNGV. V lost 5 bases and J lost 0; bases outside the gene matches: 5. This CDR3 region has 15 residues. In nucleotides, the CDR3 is TGTGCCAGCAGCGGACTAGAACGTAGCACAGATACGCAGTATTTT. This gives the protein CASSGLERSTDTQYF. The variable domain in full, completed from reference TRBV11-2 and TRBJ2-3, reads EAGVAQSPRYKIIEKRQSVAFWCNPISGHATLYWYQQILGQGPKLLIQFQNNGVVDDSQLPKDRFSAERLKGVDSTLKIQPAKLEDSAVYLCASSGLERSTDTQYFGPGTRLTVL.

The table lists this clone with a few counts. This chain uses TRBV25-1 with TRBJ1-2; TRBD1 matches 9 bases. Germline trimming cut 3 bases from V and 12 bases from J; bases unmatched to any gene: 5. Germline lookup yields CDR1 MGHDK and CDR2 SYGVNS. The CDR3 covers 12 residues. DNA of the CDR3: TGTGCCAGCAGTGACCGGGACAGGGAACACACCTTC. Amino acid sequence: CASSDRDREHTF.

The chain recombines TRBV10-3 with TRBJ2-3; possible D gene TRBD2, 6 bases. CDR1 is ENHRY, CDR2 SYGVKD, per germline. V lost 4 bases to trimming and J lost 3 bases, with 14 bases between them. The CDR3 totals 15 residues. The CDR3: CAISGDSGGTDTQYF. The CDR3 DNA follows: TGTGCCATCAGTGGTGATAGCGGAGGGACAGATACGCAGTATTTT.

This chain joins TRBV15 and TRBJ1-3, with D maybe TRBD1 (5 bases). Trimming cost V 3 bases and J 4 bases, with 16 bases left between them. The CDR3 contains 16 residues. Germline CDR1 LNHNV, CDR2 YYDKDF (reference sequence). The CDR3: CATSSLGGGVGNTIYF. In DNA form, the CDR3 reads TGTGCCACCAGCAGCCTCGGCGGGGGGGTAGGAAACACCATATATTTT. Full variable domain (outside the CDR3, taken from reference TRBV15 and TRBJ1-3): DAMVIQNPRYQVTQFGKPVTLSCSQTLNHNVMYWYQQKSSQAPKLLFHYYDKDFNNEADTPDNFQSRRPNTSFCFLDIRSPGLGDTAMYLCATSSLGGGVGNTIYFGEGSWLTVV.

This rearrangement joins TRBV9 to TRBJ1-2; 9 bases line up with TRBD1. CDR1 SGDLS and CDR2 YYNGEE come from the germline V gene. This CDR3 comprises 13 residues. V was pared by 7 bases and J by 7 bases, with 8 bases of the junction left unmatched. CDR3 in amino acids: CASSDRGLSGYTF. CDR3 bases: TGTGCCAGCTCGGACAGGGGATTGAGTGGCTACACCTTC.

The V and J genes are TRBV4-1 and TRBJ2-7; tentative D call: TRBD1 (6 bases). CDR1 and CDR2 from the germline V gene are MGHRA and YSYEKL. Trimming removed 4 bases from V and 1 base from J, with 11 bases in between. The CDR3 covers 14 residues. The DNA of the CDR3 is TGCGCCAGCAGCCGCCGACAGGAGTCCTACGAGCAGTACTTC. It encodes CASSRRQESYEQYF.

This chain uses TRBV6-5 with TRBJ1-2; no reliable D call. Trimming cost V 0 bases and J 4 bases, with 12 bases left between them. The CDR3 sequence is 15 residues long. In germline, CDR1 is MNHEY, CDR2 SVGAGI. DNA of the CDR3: TGTGCCAGCAGTTACTCCTTTTCGGGGAGCTATGGCTACACCTTC. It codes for CASSYSFSGSYGYTF.

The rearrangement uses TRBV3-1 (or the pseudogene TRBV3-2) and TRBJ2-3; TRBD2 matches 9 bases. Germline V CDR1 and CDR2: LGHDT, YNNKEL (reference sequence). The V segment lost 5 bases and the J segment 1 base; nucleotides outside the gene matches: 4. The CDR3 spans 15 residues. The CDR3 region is CASSSAGGGTDTQYF. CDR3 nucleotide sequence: TGTGCCAGCAGCAGCGCGGGGGGGGGCACAGATACGCAGTATTTT.

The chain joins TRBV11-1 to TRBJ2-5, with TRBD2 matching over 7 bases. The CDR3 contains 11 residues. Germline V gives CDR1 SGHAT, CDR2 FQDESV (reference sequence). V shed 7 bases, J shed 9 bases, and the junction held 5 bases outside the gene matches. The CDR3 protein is CASTNAGAQYF. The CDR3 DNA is TGTGCCAGCACTAATGCGGGGGCCCAGTACTTC.